The rows below give T cell receptor beta chains drawn from one sample of a study of lung T cells in sarcoidosis with Löfgren's syndrome. TCRdb re-called the reads with MiXCR, one entry per CDR3 protein. The profile covers about 2,000 distinct CDR3 sequences, with around 20% appearing a single time and less than 30% taken by the ten largest. Sequencing was performed on CD4+ T cells from bronchoalveolar lavage. The receptors derive from a human donor with sarcoidosis (Löfgren's syndrome or another form), or a control subject (not recorded which). CDR3s include the opening cysteine and the closing phenylalanine or tryptophan. D genes are given only for firm matches. Not every row has a clone size; where given, it reads once, few, many or a size class.

TRBD1	TRBV7-2	TRBJ2-1	medium-sized	CASSLVVTGNDEQFF	TGTGCCAGCAGCTTAGTAGTGACAGGGAATGATGAGCAGTTCTTC
TRBD2	TRBV20-1	TRBJ2-1	large	CSASRTSGRNEQFF	TGCAGTGCTAGTCGGACTAGCGGGAGAAATGAGCAGTTCTTC
-	TRBV20-1	TRBJ2-3	-	CSVRAPPHTDTQYF	TGCAGTGTTAGAGCCCCCCCCCATACAGATACGCAGTATTTT
-	TRBV6-5	TRBJ2-7	-	CASRGRGEQYF	TGTGCCAGCAGGGGAAGAGGAGAGCAGTACTTC
-	TRBV7-3	TRBJ1-1	-	CASSLREGWSDTEAFF	TGTGCCAGCAGCTTAAGAGAGGGATGGAGTGACACTGAAGCTTTCTTT
-	TRBV9	TRBJ1-1	many	CASSVEPGPGTEAFF	TGTGCCAGCAGCGTAGAGCCAGGCCCAGGAACTGAAGCTTTCTTT
-	TRBV7-9	TRBJ2-3	medium-sized	CASSFQTDTQYF	TGTGCCAGCAGCTTCCAGACAGATACGCAGTATTTT
-	TRBV4-3	TRBJ1-6	medium-sized	CASSQAGGPRDSPLHF	TGCGCCAGCAGCCAAGCCGGGGGCCCGAGGGATTCACCCCTCCACTTT
-	TRBV10-3	TRBJ1-2	medium-sized	CATRDRDNYGYTF	TGTGCCACCCGGGACCGAGATAACTATGGCTACACCTTC
TRBD2	TRBV20-1	TRBJ2-5	medium-sized	CSAGGTSGRQETQYF	TGCAGTGCTGGAGGGACTAGCGGGAGACAAGAGACCCAGTACTTC
-	TRBV10-3	TRBJ2-3	few	CAISESTSTDTQYF	TGTGCCATCAGTGAGTCGACGAGCACAGATACGCAGTATTTT
-	TRBV2	TRBJ2-3	medium-sized	CASSLQQRDTQYF	TGTGCCAGCAGTTTACAGCAAAGAGATACGCAGTATTTT
-	TRBV20-1	TRBJ2-7	medium-sized	CSALRPGLIGGTLSYEQYF	TGCAGTGCCCTCCGCCCAGGGCTTATTGGAGGGACGCTCTCCTACGAGCAGTACTTC
-	TRBV7-2	TRBJ1-6	medium-sized	CASSDRSYNSPLHF	TGTGCCAGCAGCGACAGATCCTATAATTCACCCCTCCACTTT
TRBD2	TRBV5-1	TRBJ2-1	many	CASSLTSGTYNEQFF	TGCGCCAGCAGCTTAACCAGCGGGACTTACAATGAGCAGTTCTTC
TRBD1	TRBV7-2	TRBJ1-2	many	CASSLDRGGYGYTF	TGTGCCAGCAGCTTGGACAGGGGGGGTTATGGCTACACCTTC
-	TRBV29-1	TRBJ1-2	medium-sized	CSVRTRSFGAGYTF	TGCAGCGTTCGAACCCGATCCTTTGGAGCTGGCTACACCTTC
-	TRBV4-1	TRBJ2-3	once	CASSRERGTDTQYF	TGCGCCAGCAGCCGAGAAAGGGGCACAGATACGCAGTATTTT
-	TRBV11-3	TRBJ2-1	medium-sized	CASAPRQATYNEQFF	TGTGCCAGCGCCCCACGACAGGCCACCTACAATGAGCAGTTCTTC
-	TRBV20-1	TRBJ1-5	medium-sized	CSAKTTGNQPQHF	TGCAGTGCTAAAACCACAGGGAACCAGCCCCAGCATTTT
-	TRBV4-2	TRBJ2-7	medium-sized	CASSQDRISYEQYF	TGTGCCAGCAGCCAAGATCGGATCTCCTACGAGCAGTACTTC
-	TRBV3-1	TRBJ1-2	many	CASSLSPEKNYGYTF	TGTGCCAGCAGCCTCTCCCCGGAAAAGAACTATGGCTACACCTTC
TRBD2	TRBV4-1	TRBJ2-1	-	CASSHPGLAGGPRYNEQFF	TGCGCCAGCAGCCACCCCGGACTAGCGGGAGGGCCGCGGTACAATGAGCAGTTCTTC
-	TRBV2	TRBJ2-5	many	CASTRDQKGETQYF	TGTGCCAGCACGAGGGACCAAAAGGGGGAGACCCAGTACTTC
TRBD1	TRBV5-4	TRBJ1-1	many	CASSQTTGGRGTEAFF	TGTGCCAGCAGCCAAACCACAGGGGGCAGGGGCACTGAAGCTTTCTTT
-	TRBV2	TRBJ2-7	medium-sized	CASSEGLRYEQYF	TGTGCCAGCAGTGAAGGTCTGCGGTACGAGCAGTACTTC
TRBD2	TRBV20-1	TRBJ2-3	medium-sized	CSASPQLAGAPDTQYF	TGCAGTGCTAGCCCACAACTAGCGGGAGCCCCAGATACGCAGTATTTT
-	TRBV7-2	TRBJ2-2	medium-sized	CASSALGELFF	TGTGCCAGCAGCGCTCTCGGGGAGCTGTTTTTT
-	TRBV12-3/TRBV12-4	TRBJ1-2	medium-sized	CASSFGPSTGYTF	TGTGCCAGCAGTTTCGGTCCCTCGACCGGCTACACCTTC
TRBD1	TRBV6-2/TRBV6-3	TRBJ2-7	medium-sized	CASSHPRDRVPEQYF	TGTGCCAGCAGTCACCCACGGGACAGGGTCCCCGAGCAGTACTTC
-	TRBV2	TRBJ1-5	medium-sized	CASSEVGGRGPQHF	TGTGCCAGCAGTGAGGTGGGGGGTCGCGGGCCCCAGCATTTT
-	TRBV6-1	TRBJ1-6	medium-sized	CASSPVRDSPLHF	TGTGCCAGCAGTCCCGTCAGGGATTCACCCCTCCACTTT
-	TRBV24-1	TRBJ2-5	medium-sized	CATRGGTPQETQYF	TGTGCCACCAGGGGCGGGACACCACAAGAGACCCAGTACTTC
TRBD2	TRBV6-1	TRBJ2-7	medium-sized	CASSSTLSGRAEVEQYF	TGTGCCAGCAGTTCTACTCTTAGCGGGAGGGCGGAGGTCGAGCAGTACTTC
-	TRBV10-3	TRBJ1-5	-	CAISDSNQPHHF	TGTGCCATCAGTGACAGCAATCAGCCCCATCATTTT
-	TRBV2	TRBJ2-2	-	CASSVSGRGELFF	TGTGCCAGCAGTGTAAGCGGTAGGGGGGAGCTGTTTTTT
TRBD1	TRBV24-1	TRBJ1-1	many	CATSAPTGNQAFF	TGTGCCACCAGTGCCCCGACAGGGAACCAAGCTTTCTTT
TRBD1	TRBV7-2	TRBJ2-7	medium-sized	CASSQMLTGAYEQYF	TGTGCCAGCAGCCAAATGTTAACAGGGGCCTACGAGCAGTACTTC
-	TRBV4-2	TRBJ2-4	many	CASSQDMAGGPKNIQYF	TGTGCCAGCAGCCAAGATATGGCAGGGGGGCCCAAAAACATTCAGTACTTC
-	TRBV7-2	TRBJ2-3	medium-sized	CASSLGRADTQYF	TGTGCCAGCAGCTTAGGTCGCGCGGATACGCAGTATTTT
TRBD1	TRBV7-2	TRBJ2-7	large	CASSSPDRGSYEQYF	TGTGCCAGCAGCTCCCCGGACAGGGGTTCCTACGAGCAGTACTTC
TRBD1	TRBV2	TRBJ2-3	-	CASSPGTGHDTHYF	TGTGCCAGCAGTCCCGGGACAGGACATGATACGCATTATTTT
-	TRBV2	TRBJ2-5	medium-sized	CASSGLTDRETQYF	TGTGCCAGCAGTGGTCTGACAGATAGAGAGACCCAGTACTTC
-	TRBV12-3/TRBV12-4	TRBJ2-5	medium-sized	CASSVPDSQETQYF	TGTGCCAGCAGTGTTCCTGACAGCCAAGAGACCCAGTACTTC
TRBD2	TRBV20-1	TRBJ2-1	few	CSATKRGTSGPGPFF	TGCAGTGCAACAAAGCGCGGGACTAGCGGGCCAGGGCCGTTCTTC
TRBD2	TRBV27	TRBJ2-3	medium-sized	CASSPLADSTDTQYF	TGTGCCAGCAGTCCCCTAGCGGATAGCACAGATACGCAGTATTTT
-	TRBV15	TRBJ1-6	large	CATSRDLRTPLHF	TGTGCCACCAGCAGAGATCTTAGGACACCCCTCCACTTT
-	TRBV11-2	TRBJ2-5	many	CASGVGNRGETQYF	TGTGCCAGCGGGGTGGGTAACAGAGGGGAGACCCAGTACTTC
-	TRBV11-2	TRBJ2-3	medium-sized	CASSLGSVNTDTQYF	TGTGCCAGCAGCTTAGGATCAGTTAACACAGATACGCAGTATTTT
-	TRBV2	TRBJ2-3	-	CASSVQGGTDTQYF	TGTGCCAGCAGTGTACAGGGTGGCACGGATACGCAGTATTTT
TRBD2	TRBV4-3	TRBJ2-7	medium-sized	CASSPRWAGGPYEQYF	TGCGCCAGCAGCCCCCGCTGGGCGGGGGGTCCCTACGAGCAGTACTTC
-	TRBV11-1	TRBJ2-1	medium-sized	CASSLRRDSYNEQFF	TGTGCCAGCAGCTTACGGCGGGATTCCTACAATGAGCAGTTCTTC